Presented here are 32 T cell receptor beta chains from one specimen sequenced in a study of control samples from healthy donors and cancer patients. Only in-frame clones appear in the TCRdb table, and some are missing; sequencing was by immunoSEQ multiplex PCR. The sample holds about 94,000 clones, roughly nine tenths seen once. The sequencing input was blood. Source of these receptors: a woman aged 18-29 years in good health.

Only a few counts were recorded for this clone. The chain uses TRBV11-2 and TRBJ2-2; TRBD2 matches 8 bases. The CDR3 is 15 amino acids. V lost 9 bases and J lost 7; bases outside the gene matches: 13. Germline V gene data show CDR1 as SGHAT and CDR2 as FQNNGV. The CDR3: CASRGSGGLLGELFF. CDR3 nucleotides: TGTGCCAGTCGTGGGAGCGGGGGACTACTCGGGGAGCTGTTTTTT.

V is TRBV14 and J is TRBJ1-5; D is perhaps TRBD1 (5 bases). The ends were cut back, 1 base at V and 9 bases at J, with 10 bases in the middle. The germline V gene encodes CDR1 SGHDN and CDR2 FVKESK. This CDR3 is built from 13 residues. As DNA, the CDR3 is TGTGCCAGCAGCCAAGTTGGGGGAGGGCCCCAGCATTTT. Its translation is CASSQVGGGPQHF. The entire variable domain, with the rest obtained from reference TRBV14 and TRBJ1-5, is as follows: EAGVTQFPSHSVIEKGQTVTLRCDPISGHDNLYWYRRVMGKEIKFLLHFVKESKQDESGMPNNRFLAERTGGTYSTLKVQPAELEDSGVYFCASSQVGGGPQHFGDGTRLSIL.

The chain combines TRBV7-3 with TRBJ1-1; TRBD1 matches 9 bases. From germline, CDR1 is SGHTA and CDR2 FQGTGA. J lost 6 bases, V lost 1 base, and 6 bases had no gene match. The CDR3 sequence is 15 residues long. The CDR3 bases are TGTGCCAGCAGCTTAATGGGACAGGGCGAGGCTGAAGCTTTCTTT. This translates into CASSLMGQGEAEAFF.

The sample holds a few counts of this clone. The chain links TRBV9 to TRBJ1-3; no reliable D call. The germline gives CDR1 SGDLS, CDR2 YYNGEE. This CDR3 is built from 14 residues. Trimming took off 0 bases at V and 0 bases at J, with 4 bases between the two ends. The CDR3 DNA reads TGTGCCAGCAGCGTAGGGGCCTCTGGAAACACCATATATTTT. As protein: CASSVGASGNTIYF.

DNA for the CDR3: TGTGCCAGTAGTATAGTCCTAGCGGGGGGCGAAGAGACCCAGTACTTC. Translation gives CASSIVLAGGEETQYF. The chain joins TRBV19 to TRBJ2-5, with 11 nucleotides matching TRBD2. The CDR3 has 16 amino acids. Germline trimming cut 1 base from V and 3 bases from J; bases unmatched to any gene: 4. Germline values: CDR1 LNHDA, CDR2 SQIVND (reference sequence).

This clone was picked up one time. V gene TRBV27 combines with J gene TRBJ2-3, with D possibly being TRBD2 (5 bases). Trimming took 3 bases from V and 2 from J, leaving 9 bases between them. CDR1 and CDR2 from the germline V gene are MNHEY and SMNVEV (reference sequence). The CDR3 sequence is 14 residues long. The CDR3 spells CASSLRELTDTQYF. Written as DNA, the CDR3 is TGTGCCAGCAGTTTGAGGGAGCTCACAGATACGCAGTATTTT.

The chain is built from TRBV6-1 and TRBJ1-4; D is undetermined. This CDR3 has 16 residues. CDR1 and CDR2 (germline): MNHNS, SASEGT. Trimming stripped 2 bases from V and 5 bases from J, with 15 bases between. The CDR3 DNA reads as TGTGCCAGCAGTGAAAAAAAAGGGCTTCGGAATGAAAAACTGTTTTTT. Translated, it gives CASSEKKGLRNEKLFF.

This chain connects TRBV10-2 to TRBJ1-1; D is unresolved. The V gene lost 3 bases and the J gene lost 4 bases, with 6 bases spanning the gap. CDR1 is WSHSY, CDR2 SAAADI, per germline. The CDR3 spans 12 residues. The CDR3 reads CASSEPSTEAFF. The CDR3 region has the DNA TGCGCCAGCAGTGAACCGAGCACTGAAGCTTTCTTT.

The chain is built from TRBV7-9 and TRBJ2-3; D remains unclear. This CDR3 is built from 11 residues. The V gene's germline CDR1 is SEHNR and CDR2 FQNEAQ (reference sequence). V was clipped by 7 bases and J by 4 bases, with 6 bases between them. This CDR3 reads CASNYPDTQYF. In DNA form, the CDR3 reads TGTGCCAGCAACTACCCAGATACGCAGTATTTT.

The chain is built from TRBV13 and TRBJ2-7, with 7 bases matching TRBD1. Germline CDR1 PRHDT, CDR2 FYEKMQ (reference sequence). Losses at the gene ends were 2 bases for V and 1 base for J; bases not matched to a gene: 2. The CDR3 has 14 residues. The chain's CDR3 is CASSLNRGSYEQYF. The CDR3 DNA is TGTGCCAGCAGCTTAAACAGGGGATCCTACGAGCAGTACTTC.

The chain combines TRBV6-5 with TRBJ1-6; D unclear. CDR1 is MNHEY and CDR2 is SVGAGI in the germline V gene. V was shortened by 2 bases and J by 9 bases, with 8 bases between the two germline ends. The CDR3 length is 13 residues. Here the CDR3 DNA reads TGTGCCAGCAGTTACCCCGCCGGTTCACCCCTCCACTTT. It specifies CASSYPAGSPLHF.

V and J are TRBV10-3 and TRBJ2-7; 10 nucleotides align to TRBD1. CDR3 length: 19 amino acids. V dropped 1 base and J dropped 4; count of bases not matched to a gene: 16. Germline CDR1 reads ENHRY; CDR2 reads SYGVKD. CDR3 DNA: TGTGCCATCAGTGAGTTGGCCACTCGTGTCGGGACAGGGGAATACGAGCAGTACTTC. It translates to CAISELATRVGTGEYEQYF.

The chain couples TRBV20-1 to TRBJ2-5; 9 bases fit TRBD2. Trimming removed 3 bases from V and 5 bases from J; junction bases left unmatched: 4. CDR3 length: 13 residues. Germline V gene sequence: CDR1 DFQATT, CDR2 SNEGSKA (reference sequence). The CDR3 protein is CSASRTSDETQYF. The CDR3 nucleotides read TGCAGTGCTAGTAGGACTAGCGATGAGACCCAGTACTTC.

The V and J genes are TRBV5-7 and TRBJ1-1; maybe TRBD1 (5 bases). TRBV5-7 belongs to the ORF category, with a function that is uncertain. The CDR3 totals 13 residues. With 4 bases removed from V and 10 bases from J, the gap between germline ends came to 17 bases. The DNA of the CDR3 is TGTGCCAGCAGCCTCCTAGGGGACGCGGGAGCTTTCTTT. Protein sequence: CASSLLGDAGAFF.

The V call is TRBV13, the J call TRBJ1-3; D call uncertain. CDR1 and CDR2 (germline): PRHDT, FYEKMQ (reference sequence). The CDR3 has 14 residues. V was pared by 1 base and J by 7 bases, with 11 bases between. Here the CDR3 reads CASSLALISNTIYF. Here the CDR3 DNA reads TGTGCCAGCAGCTTAGCGTTGATCTCGAACACCATATATTTT.

The sample holds one count of this clone. This chain connects TRBV7-9 to TRBJ2-7; a weak D match, TRBD1 (6 bases). Germline CDR1 reads SEHNR; CDR2 reads FQNEAQ (reference sequence). The V end was cut by 1 base, the J end by 4 bases, with 14 bases between. This CDR3 has 15 residues. CDR3 coding DNA: TGTGCCAGCAGCTTAGGGGGGTGGCAGGGGTACGAGCAGTACTTC. It yields the protein CASSLGGWQGYEQYF.

In DNA form, the CDR3 reads TGTGCCAGCAGCGAAAAGGTGGCTAGCGGTACGCAGTATTTT. This codes for CASSEKVASGTQYF. This chain connects TRBV2 to TRBJ2-3, with 7 bases that match TRBD2. Germline V gene lookup returns CDR1 SNHLY and CDR2 FYNNEI. Losses at the gene ends were 6 bases for V and 8 bases for J; bases not matched to a gene: 11. The CDR3 runs 14 residues.

This clone was observed a single time. The chain has TRBV2 and TRBJ1-1; D is unclear. V shed 6 bases and J shed 1 base, with 9 bases lying between them. In germline, CDR1 is SNHLY, CDR2 FYNNEI. The CDR3 has 13 amino acids. DNA for the CDR3: TGTGCCAGCAGATCAGAAACGAACACTGAAGCTTTCTTT. Its translation: CASRSETNTEAFF.

This chain uses TRBV6-1 with TRBJ1-5, with D possibly being TRBD1 (5 bases). This CDR3 region has 17 residues. Germline CDR1 and CDR2: MNHNS and SASEGT. V shed 4 bases and J shed 3 bases, with 19 bases lying between them. The DNA of the CDR3 is TGTGCCAGCAGTGGCCAGGGAGGGTGGGGTAACAATCAGCCCCAGCATTTT. It translates to CASSGQGGWGNNQPQHF.

This chain joins TRBV3-1 (or the pseudogene TRBV3-2) and TRBJ1-6, with unresolved D. The V end was cut by 6 bases, the J end by 7 bases, with 16 bases between. CDR1 is LGHDT, CDR2 YNNKEL, per germline (reference sequence). The CDR3 loop spans 15 amino acids. The CDR3 DNA reads TGTGCCAGCAGTCCCACGACCCCATCGAATTCACCCCTCCACTTT. It is translated as CASSPTTPSNSPLHF.

This rearrangement joins TRBV5-1 to TRBJ2-5; TRBD1 matches at 8 bases. Germline lookup yields CDR1 SGHRS and CDR2 YFSETQ. The CDR3 sequence is 16 residues long. V trimming: 5 bases; J trimming: 2 bases; junction bases outside the gene matches: 11. CDR3 protein: CASRSQGTGVQETQYF. CDR3 sequence (DNA): TGCGCCAGCAGATCGCAAGGGACAGGAGTTCAAGAGACCCAGTACTTC.

The sample holds one count of this clone. The V and J genes are TRBV7-3 and TRBJ1-6; possible D gene TRBD1, 5 bases. The CDR3 length is 14 residues. The germline V and J ends were trimmed by 5 bases and 6 bases, with 11 bases remaining between them. From germline, CDR1 is SGHTA and CDR2 FQGTGA. In nucleotides, the CDR3 is TGTGCCAGCAGCGTCGTAGGGACTAATTCACCCCTCCACTTT. Its translation is CASSVVGTNSPLHF.

This clone has only one observation. The gene calls are TRBV27 and TRBJ2-3; D is perhaps TRBD2 (5 bases). This CDR3 has 11 residues. CDR1 MNHEY and CDR2 SMNVEV come from the germline V gene (reference sequence). Trimming removed 6 bases from V and 4 bases from J, with 5 bases in between. The chain's CDR3 is CASREADTQYF. Written as DNA, the CDR3 is TGTGCCAGCAGGGAGGCAGATACGCAGTATTTT.

The chain couples TRBV7-3 to TRBJ1-1; D not certain. The germline V gene has CDR1 SGHTA and CDR2 FQGTGA. V lost 0 bases and J lost 4, with 6 bases in between. The CDR3 runs 13 residues. CDR3: CASSLTTLTEAFF. Written as DNA, the CDR3 is TGTGCCAGCAGCTTAACAACTCTCACTGAAGCTTTCTTT.

This clone is a singleton in its sample. The chain combines TRBV7-2 with TRBJ2-5, with 8 nucleotides matching TRBD1. The CDR3 spans 15 residues. Germline lookup yields CDR1 SGHTA and CDR2 FQGNSA. The V gene end was trimmed by 4 bases and the J gene end by 2 bases; junction bases not matched to a gene: 6. The CDR3 loop is CASSSQGAGQETQYF. The CDR3 region has the DNA TGTGCCAGCAGCTCCCAGGGGGCTGGACAAGAGACCCAGTACTTC. Full variable domain (missing parts from reference TRBV7-2 and TRBJ2-5): GAGVSQSPSNKVTEKGKDVELRCDPISGHTALYWYRQSLGQGLEFLIYFQGNSAPDKSGLPSDRFSAERTGGSVSTLTIQRTQQEDSAVYLCASSSQGAGQETQYFGPGTRLLVL.

This clone appeared a few times. The rearrangement links TRBV7-7 to TRBJ2-2, with 10 bases that match TRBD1. The CDR3 has 14 residues. V dropped 5 bases and J dropped 9; count of bases not matched to a gene: 6. CDR1 is SSHAT and CDR2 is FNYEAQ in the germline V gene (reference sequence). The CDR3 loop reads CASSTGTGARELFF. The CDR3, as DNA: TGTGCCAGCAGCACAGGGACAGGGGCCCGGGAGCTGTTTTTT.

The chain combines TRBV19 with TRBJ1-1, with a tentative D call TRBD1 (6 bases). V was clipped by 3 bases and J by 3 bases, with 20 bases between them. Germline V CDR1 and CDR2: LNHDA, SQIVND (reference sequence). The CDR3 loop spans 17 amino acids. Here the CDR3 reads CASSMLAGDPMDTEAFF. The CDR3 nucleotides read TGTGCCAGTAGTATGTTGGCAGGGGACCCTATGGACACTGAAGCTTTCTTT.

The rearrangement joins TRBV6-5 to TRBJ1-4, with D possibly being TRBD1 (6 bases). Germline CDR1 and CDR2: MNHEY and SVGAGI. Trimming removed 6 bases at V and 6 bases at J, with 14 bases between. This CDR3 is built from 14 residues. CDR3 in DNA: TGTGCCAGCAGCACAAGCTGGACAGATGAAAAACTGTTTTTT. Amino acids: CASSTSWTDEKLFF.

The chain couples TRBV7-9 to TRBJ2-7; the D is unclear. Trimming took off 5 bases at V and 3 bases at J, with 11 bases between the two ends. The CDR3 sequence is 13 residues long. Germline CDR1 reads SEHNR; CDR2 reads FQNEAQ (reference sequence). The chain's CDR3 is CASSPVIGYEQYF. CDR3 DNA sequence: TGTGCCAGCAGCCCGGTGATCGGCTACGAGCAGTACTTC.

The chain has TRBV19 and TRBJ1-5; D is uncertain. Trimming left V 6 bases short and J 2 bases short, with 20 bases between. Germline V gene data show CDR1 as LNHDA and CDR2 as SQIVND (reference sequence). CDR3 size: 17 residues. The CDR3 nucleotides read TGTGCCAGTAGAGTAGGAGGCGGTGGGATGCGCAATCAGCCCCAGCATTTT. This encodes CASRVGGGGMRNQPQHF. Full variable domain (remainder filled in from reference TRBV19 and TRBJ1-5): DGGITQSPKYLFRKEGQNVTLSCEQNLNHDAMYWYRQDPGQGLRLIYYSQIVNDFQKGDIAEGYSVSREKKESFPLTVTSAQKNPTAFYLCASRVGGGGMRNQPQHFGDGTRLSIL.

V and J are TRBV19 and TRBJ2-7; 8 bases fit TRBD1. CDR1 LNHDA and CDR2 SQIVND come from the germline V gene (reference sequence). The CDR3 totals 17 residues. Trimming at V came to 3 bases and at J to 1 base, leaving 11 bases not matched to a gene. The CDR3 DNA sequence: TGTGCCAGTAGTATCCACCGGGGACAGGACTCTTCCTACGAGCAGTACTTC. It codes for CASSIHRGQDSSYEQYF.

A note on this clone: Other nucleotide sequences from this sample produce the same CDR3. This chain joins TRBV5-5 and TRBJ1-5; no clear D gene. Germline-derived CDR1 and CDR2 are SGHKS and YYEKEE (reference sequence). V was clipped by 2 bases and J by 1 base, with 4 bases between them. This CDR3 spans 13 amino acids. As DNA, the CDR3 is TGTGCCAGCAGCTTAGAGAGCAATCAGCCCCAGCATTTT. Translated: CASSLESNQPQHF.